This T cell receptor (beta chain) was recovered during a study of blood T cell repertoires in COVID-19. About the research overall: Sites in the United States, Italy and Spain provided acute and convalescent COVID-19 samples. T cells, B-cell-depleted T cells, or PBMCs provided the cDNA or gDNA that served as material.

The germline V gene has CDR1 MNHNY and CDR2 SVGAGI (reference sequence). The CDR3 is 11 amino acids. V was trimmed by 6 bases and J by 2 bases, leaving 4 bases between them. Per the original data handling: For nucleated cells, counts were estimated from reference gene primer amplification. Assay used: immunoSEQ multiplex PCR; TCRdb lists only in-frame clones, some missing. V, J and clone size were drawn from that table, and D and trimming were deduced from the DNA. The table shows fewer than 200,000 clones, with approximately 90% occurring only once. Material: peripheral blood. This receptor was taken from a man aged 50 to 60 who had recovered from COVID-19. The rearrangement links TRBV6-6 to TRBJ1-1; no definite D call. CDR3 nucleotide sequence: TGTGCCAGCAGGCTAAACACTGAAGCTTTCTTT. It yields the protein CASRLNTEAFF.